This T cell receptor beta chain was profiled in a study of neurological immune-mediated disorders. Study in general: For the roughly 34 multiple sclerosis patients, the disease was relapsing-remitting in some 31 and secondary progressive in 3.

Germline assignment: CDR1 DFQATT and CDR2 SNEGSKA (reference sequence). The CDR3 is 15 amino acids. Overall study results and limits: The most TCR clonal expansion was seen in HTLV-1-associated myelopathy, whereas the least was seen in multiple sclerosis, below the level in healthy controls.

On this clonotype itself: Its antigen is currently unknown. A read error may account for a junction end that differs from germline.

cDNA synthesis was performed by 5'RACE with 10-nucleotide random UMIs. The output of every sequencing run, over 160 million TCR-beta sequences, came from 15-18 subjects. A single record per CDR3 protein comes from TCRdb applying MiXCR to the 5' RACE reads. Of tens of thousands of distinct CDR3 sequences listed, roughly 3.5% are singletons. Sequencing input: PBMCs. The V gene is TRBV20-1, the J gene TRBJ1-5; TRBD1 might be the D (5 bases). This TCR was recovered from a man aged 25-45 years with multiple sclerosis. CDR3 protein: CSARAGTGGNQPQNF. CDR3 sequence (DNA): TGCAGTGCTAGAGCCGGGACGGGTGGAAATCAGCCCCAGAATTTT.